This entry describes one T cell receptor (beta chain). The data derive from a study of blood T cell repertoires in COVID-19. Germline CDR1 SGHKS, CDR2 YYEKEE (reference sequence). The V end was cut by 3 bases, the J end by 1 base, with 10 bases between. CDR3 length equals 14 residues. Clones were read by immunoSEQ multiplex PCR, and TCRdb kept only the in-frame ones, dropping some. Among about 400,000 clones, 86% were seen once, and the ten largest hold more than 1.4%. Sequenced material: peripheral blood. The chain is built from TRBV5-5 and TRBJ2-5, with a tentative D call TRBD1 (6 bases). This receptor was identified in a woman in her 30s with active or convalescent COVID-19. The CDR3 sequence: CASSSPGVQETQYF. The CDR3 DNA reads TGTGCCAGCAGCTCTCCAGGGGTCCAAGAGACCCAGTACTTC. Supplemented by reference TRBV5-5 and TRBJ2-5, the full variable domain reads DAGVTQSPTHLIKTRGQQVTLRCSPISGHKSVSWYQQVLGQGPQFIFQYYEKEERGRGNFPDRFSARQFPNYSSELNVNALLLGDSALYLCASSSPGVQETQYFGPGTRLLVL.